This TCR beta chain was sequenced in a study of blood T cell repertoires in COVID-19. Looking at the study overall: Italy, Spain and the United States were the sources of the convalescent and acute COVID-19 samples. The analysed material was cDNA or gDNA that came from T cells, B-cell-depleted T cells, or PBMCs.

The germline V gene has CDR1 LNHDA and CDR2 SQIVND (reference sequence). This CDR3 is built from 15 residues. V lost 4 bases to trimming and J lost 2 bases; unmatched junction nucleotides: 2. Per the original methods: Estimated nucleated cell counts came from reference gene primer amplification. The data were produced by immunoSEQ multiplex PCR, yet TCRdb's version contains in-frame clones alone and is incomplete. Clone size and V and J calls were adopted from that table, with D and trimming inferred from the DNA. Of approximately 230,000 clones listed, about four fifths are singletons. The sample was peripheral blood. This TCR was recovered from a man older than 75 with acute or convalescent COVID-19. This rearrangement joins TRBV19 to TRBJ1-5; 10 bases map to TRBD1. CDR3 nucleotides: TGTGCCAGTAGTAGGGGGACAGGGGGCAATCAGCCCCAGCATTTT. Its protein product is CASSRGTGGNQPQHF.